This TCR beta chain was sequenced for a study of immune evolution from preneoplasia to lung adenocarcinoma. Across the whole study: HLA loss of heterozygosity: about 7% AIS, about 15% MIA, around 35% ADC, none AAH.

TCRdb's copy holds only in-frame clones and misses some; the assay was immunoSEQ multiplex PCR. This sample carries under 45,000 clones, around 80% of them seen once, and the ten largest clones take about 4.4%. Resections took place in Japan or China from the mid-2010s to the late 2010s. The CDR3 loop spans 13 amino acids. The V gene lost 6 bases and the J gene lost 0 bases, with 8 bases spanning the gap. The germline V gene encodes CDR1 SEHNR and CDR2 FQNEAQ (reference sequence). A remark on this clone: Its cognate antigen is unknown.

Overall study results and limits: Top clone share appeared to fall from AAH through AIS, MIA, adenocarcinoma.

Sequenced: FFPE invasive lung adenocarcinoma tissue. The receptor's source is a person in their sixties with lung adenocarcinoma. This sequence joins TRBV7-9 and TRBJ1-1; no definite D call. The CDR3 DNA reads TGTGCCAGCAGTGCAATGATGAACACTGAAGCTTTCTTT. This encodes CASSAMMNTEAFF.